This T cell receptor beta chain was observed in a study of CD4+ T cells in melanoma. Findings of the study overall: CD8+ T cell, macrophage and B cell function reportedly correlated with neoantigen-specific CD4+ T cells. Neoantigen-specific CD4+ T cells in melanoma reportedly had diverse differentiation states.

Sequencing used immunoSEQ multiplex PCR; TCRdb keeps in-frame clones, though not all of them. The sample lists about 140,000 clones, around nine tenths occurring once. Trimming removed 0 bases from V and 4 bases from J, with 16 bases in between. This CDR3 is built from 16 residues. CDR1 is SGHNT and CDR2 is YYREEE in the germline V gene (reference sequence). Turning to this clone: What it recognizes is unknown.

The sequence derives from a human donor with melanoma. The J gene is TRBJ1-2, the V gene TRBV5-4; D uncertain. The CDR3 nucleotides are TGTGCCAGCAGCTTGGAAGGGCCCCAGAAGGCCTATGGCTACACCTTC. Residues: CASSLEGPQKAYGYTF.